The 29 T cell receptor beta chains given below trace back to one sample, sequenced in a study of beta chain features in type 1 diabetes (dated by TCRdb to between 2017 and 2018). The library was generated by the immunoSEQ multiplex PCR assay. The High Capacity cDNA Reverse Transcription Kit was used to reverse transcribe all of the isolated RNA, meaning that expressed TCRB transcripts were what got sequenced. Drawn from immuneACCESS, this table holds only the in-frame rearrangements with V and J called that TCRdb kept. Clones are partly lost; checked studies trace under half to an unresolved V gene and leave the rest unexplained. Within this sample are 450,000 to 600,000 clones, with around 30% of them counted one time only. The ten largest account for 0.05% to 0.065% of the sample. Sequenced sample: naive CD4+ T cells from blood. Interpreted using the paper, the cell subset or site label stands for: true naive CD4+ T cells. All receptors derive from a man between 18 and 35 years old in good health.

About this clone: Other DNA sequences in this sample translate to the same CDR3. V is TRBV29-1 and J is TRBJ2-7; D not certain. V lost 2 bases and J 2 bases, leaving 4 bases between the germline ends. Germline CDR1 SQVTM, CDR2 ANQGSEA. The CDR3 has 11 amino acids. CDR3 nucleotide sequence: TGCAGCGTTGAACAGGCCTACGAGCAGTACTTC. Translating gives CSVEQAYEQYF.

This clone was detected only a few times. V usage is TRBV29-1 and J usage is TRBJ2-7; 13 bases fit TRBD2. This CDR3 spans 14 amino acids. The J segment lost 2 bases and the V segment lost 3 bases, leaving 1 base of the junction unmatched. CDR1 SQVTM and CDR2 ANQGSEA come from the germline V gene. The CDR3 protein is CSVEGLAGPYEQYF. Written as DNA, the CDR3 is TGCAGCGTTGAGGGACTAGCGGGACCCTACGAGCAGTACTTC.

This clone showed up just a few times. This chain joins TRBV10-3 and TRBJ2-7, with TRBD1 matching over 8 bases. V dropped 4 bases and J dropped 5; count of bases not matched to a gene: 10. The CDR3 length is 15 residues. In germline, CDR1 is ENHRY, CDR2 SYGVKD. CDR3 bases: TGTGCCATCAGTGCGGGACAGGCGACGAGCCACGAGCAGTACTTC. It encodes CAISAGQATSHEQYF.

V and J are TRBV29-1 and TRBJ1-1; possible D gene TRBD1, 6 bases. The V and J ends lost 2 bases and 0 bases respectively, with 13 bases between them. The germline V gene encodes CDR1 SQVTM and CDR2 ANQGSEA. The CDR3 consists of 15 residues. The CDR3 DNA is TGCAGCGTTGAATTTACAGGGTGGGTGAACACTGAAGCTTTCTTT. This translates into CSVEFTGWVNTEAFF.

The chain joins TRBV7-3 to TRBJ2-1; 7 bases are shared with TRBD1. The CDR3 has 14 amino acids. The J segment lost 1 base and the V segment lost 7 bases, leaving 4 bases of the junction unmatched. CDR1 and CDR2 (germline): SGHTA, FQGTGA. In nucleotides, the CDR3 is TGTGCCAGCACCCCGGGACAGTCCTACAATGAGCAGTTCTTC. This sequence encodes CASTPGQSYNEQFF.

This clone was seen more than once but under ten times. V usage is TRBV28 and J usage is TRBJ2-5; D is unclear. V lost 4 bases and J 5 bases, leaving 11 bases between the germline ends. CDR1 is MDHEN and CDR2 is SYDVKM in the germline V gene. This CDR3 region has 13 residues. CDR3 region: CASSYPGRETQYF. For the CDR3, the DNA is TGTGCCAGCAGTTATCCGGGTCGCGAGACCCAGTACTTC.

The CDR3 sequence: CATSSGYQETQYF. As DNA, the CDR3 is TGTGCCACCTCTTCGGGGTACCAAGAGACCCAGTACTTC. This chain joins TRBV30 and TRBJ2-5, with TRBD2 as a possible D gene (5 bases). The CDR3 totals 13 residues. The germline V gene encodes CDR1 GTSNPN and CDR2 SVGIG (reference sequence). V lost 8 bases and J lost 0, with 13 bases in between.

This clone has a handful of counts. The rearrangement links TRBV2 to TRBJ2-1; 7 nucleotides match TRBD1. The CDR3 loop spans 13 amino acids. The ends lost 7 bases at V and 4 bases at J; junction bases unmatched: 4. In germline, CDR1 is SNHLY, CDR2 FYNNEI. CDR3 in DNA: TGTGCCAGCAACACACAGGGGTACAATGAGCAGTTCTTC. Protein sequence: CASNTQGYNEQFF.

The CDR3 nucleotides are TGTGCCGTGTCCTCCCGGGAGAGAGAGACCCAGTACTTC. Translation: CAVSSRERETQYF. This chain uses TRBV10-3 with TRBJ2-5; TRBD2 might be the D (6 bases). Deletions cut 11 bases from V and 4 bases from J, with 17 bases between. The CDR3 has 13 residues. Germline assignment: CDR1 ENHRY and CDR2 SYGVKD.

The table lists this clone with a few counts. The chain employs TRBV7-2 and TRBJ2-1, with 10 bases aligning to TRBD2. The germline V gene has CDR1 SGHTA and CDR2 FQGNSA. The CDR3 runs 15 residues. Unmatched junction bases numbered 5, after V lost 4 bases and J lost 5 bases. DNA of the CDR3: TGTGCCAGCAGCTACCTCCTAGCGGGAGACAATGAGCAGTTCTTC. It specifies CASSYLLAGDNEQFF.

The chain is built from TRBV7-9 and TRBJ2-1, with a tentative D call TRBD2 (5 bases). CDR1 is SEHNR, CDR2 FQNEAQ, per germline (reference sequence). The V end was cut by 5 bases, the J end by 8 bases, with 19 bases between. This CDR3 region has 15 residues. The CDR3 DNA reads TGTGCCAGCAGCCCGCAGGAGCGGCCCCTCCATGAGCAGTTCTTC. This sequence encodes CASSPQERPLHEQFF.

This chain joins TRBV7-3 and TRBJ2-7; no clear D gene. From germline, CDR1 is SGHTA and CDR2 FQGTGA. The CDR3 length is 14 residues. Trimming took off 0 bases at V and 5 bases at J, with 11 bases between the two ends. CDR3 loop: CASSLTGRANEQYF. CDR3 in DNA: TGTGCCAGCAGCTTAACGGGCAGAGCAAACGAGCAGTACTTC.

This clone was observed once. V and J are TRBV4-1 and TRBJ2-3, with D perhaps matching TRBD2 (6 bases). CDR3 length equals 16 residues. The V end lost 1 base, the J end lost 0 bases, and 11 bases lay between the germline ends. Germline CDR1 reads MGHRA; CDR2 reads YSYEKL. In nucleotides, the CDR3 is TGCGCCAGCAGCCAAGGTCTTAGCGGCAGCACAGATACGCAGTATTTT. It specifies CASSQGLSGSTDTQYF.

Concerning this clone: Other nucleotide sequences in the sample specify the same CDR3. The CDR3 DNA reads as TGCGCCAGCAGTTTGAACACCGGGGAGCTGTTTTTT. It translates to CASSLNTGELFF. V gene TRBV5-1 combines with J gene TRBJ2-2; D gene unclear. Trimming cost V 5 bases and J 1 base, with 3 bases left between them. CDR1 and CDR2 (germline): SGHRS, YFSETQ. There are 12 residues in the CDR3.

This chain joins TRBV19 and TRBJ2-7; D possibly corresponds to TRBD1 (6 bases). CDR1 is LNHDA, CDR2 SQIVND, per germline (reference sequence). Between the trimmed V and J ends, which lost 3 bases and 4 bases, there was a span of 16 bases. The CDR3 runs to 15 residues. The CDR3 loop reads CASSISTGLGYEQYF. The CDR3 DNA reads TGTGCCAGTAGTATCTCAACAGGGTTGGGATACGAGCAGTACTTC.

The V gene is TRBV9, the J gene TRBJ2-5; 7 bases fit TRBD2. The V gene end was trimmed by 4 bases and the J gene end by 5 bases; junction bases not matched to a gene: 8. CDR1 and CDR2 from the germline V gene are SGDLS and YYNGEE. The CDR3 covers 14 residues. DNA of the CDR3: TGTGCCAGCAGCCCGAAGACTAGCTTTGAGACCCAGTACTTC. Translated: CASSPKTSFETQYF.

The J gene is TRBJ2-3, the V gene TRBV4-3, with TRBD2 as a possible D gene (6 bases). CDR3 size: 18 residues. Germline loops: CDR1 LGHNA, CDR2 YSLEER. V dropped 0 bases and J dropped 5 bases, with 21 bases sitting between them. For the CDR3, the DNA is TGCGCCAGCAGCCAAGATATGGGGGGAGGTTTTGTTATAGATACGCAGTATTTT. Translating gives CASSQDMGGGFVIDTQYF.

The V call is TRBV19, the J call TRBJ2-5, with D possibly being TRBD1 (5 bases). Germline V gene data show CDR1 as LNHDA and CDR2 as SQIVND (reference sequence). The CDR3 sequence is 13 residues long. Trimming shortened V by 3 bases and J by 7 bases, and 12 bases separated the two germline ends. The CDR3 DNA is TGTGCCAGTAGTATTGGACACTTGGGGACCCAGTACTTC. Translating it yields CASSIGHLGTQYF.

The chain is built from TRBV5-4 and TRBJ2-3; D may be TRBD1 or TRBD2 (5 bases each). From germline, CDR1 is SGHNT and CDR2 YYREEE (reference sequence). Between the trimmed V and J ends, which lost 2 bases and 2 bases, there was a span of 9 bases. This CDR3 is built from 14 residues. DNA of the CDR3: TGTGCCAGCAGCTTACGGGACCTCACAGATACGCAGTATTTT. As protein: CASSLRDLTDTQYF.

The rearrangement links TRBV25-1 to TRBJ2-5, with TRBD1 matching over 9 bases. The DNA end favors TRBJ2-7, so the J call may be wrong. From germline, CDR1 is MGHDK and CDR2 SYGVNS. This CDR3 region has 14 residues. This CDR3 reads CASSEYGTGYEQYF. The CDR3 nucleotides read TGTGCCAGCAGTGAATACGGGACAGGGTACGAGCAGTACTTC.

This clone was observed a handful of times. The rearrangement links TRBV21-1 to TRBJ2-2; whether TRBD1, the table's D call, matches the DNA was not checked. TRBV21-1 is deemed a pseudogene. The CDR3 spans 15 residues. The CDR3 nucleotides are TGTGCCAGCAGAGGGGGCACCGCGAACACCGGGGAGCTGTTTTTT. Encoded protein: CASRGGTANTGELFF.

The sample holds a few counts of this clone. CDR3 nucleotide sequence: TGTGCCTGGAGACAAGAGACCCAGTACTTC. This codes for CAWRQETQYF. The rearrangement joins TRBV30 to TRBJ2-5; no clear D gene. This CDR3 contains 10 residues. Trimming stripped 3 bases from V and 2 bases from J, with 1 base between. Germline values: CDR1 GTSNPN, CDR2 SVGIG (reference sequence).

The chain links TRBV9 to TRBJ2-3; TRBD2 aligns across 7 bases. This CDR3 spans 17 amino acids. J gave up 3 bases and V 0 bases, and 10 bases lay outside the gene matches. Germline CDR1 reads SGDLS; CDR2 reads YYNGEE. CDR3 region: CASSVEGLDGGTDTQYF. CDR3 in DNA: TGTGCCAGCAGCGTAGAAGGATTGGACGGGGGGACAGATACGCAGTATTTT.

This sequence joins TRBV7-9 and TRBJ1-5, with D perhaps matching TRBD1 (5 bases). From germline, CDR1 is SEHNR and CDR2 FQNEAQ (reference sequence). Trimming shortened V by 4 bases and J by 6 bases, and 16 bases separated the two germline ends. The CDR3 extends over 15 amino acids. CDR3 bases: TGTGCCAGCAGCTGGGGGGAGGCGGTAGGTCAGCCCCAGCATTTT. Translated: CASSWGEAVGQPQHF.

The chain uses TRBV7-6 and TRBJ2-7; D may match TRBD1 or TRBD2 (5 bases each). CDR1 is SGHVS and CDR2 is FNYEAQ in the germline V gene. The CDR3 runs to 14 residues. Trimming took 5 bases from V and 4 from J, leaving 15 bases between them. The CDR3 DNA follows: TGTGCCAGCAGCCCTTTCTGGGGGACGTACGAGCAGTACTTC. Translation gives CASSPFWGTYEQYF.

The chain employs TRBV18 and TRBJ2-7, with 7 bases that match TRBD1. This CDR3 has 13 residues. Trimming at V came to 8 bases and at J to 1 base, leaving 5 bases not matched to a gene. Germline V gene sequence: CDR1 KGHSH, CDR2 LQKENI. The CDR3 protein is CASRQGLSYEQYF. CDR3 DNA: TGTGCCAGCAGACAGGGTCTATCCTACGAGCAGTACTTC.

The table lists this clone with a few counts. The genes are TRBV30 and TRBJ2-2; perhaps TRBD1 as D (6 bases). The ends were cut back, 0 bases at V and 7 bases at J, with 18 bases in the middle. Germline V lookup: CDR1 GTSNPN, CDR2 SVGIG (reference sequence). CDR3 length: 16 residues. The CDR3 loop is CAWSVLLRGLGGELFF. CDR3 sequence (DNA): TGTGCCTGGAGTGTACTCCTCAGGGGCCTGGGCGGGGAGCTGTTTTTT.

This clone has only a few counts. The sample carries other DNA sequences with the same CDR3. The rearrangement links TRBV29-1 to TRBJ2-7; TRBD2 might be the D (5 bases). V lost 4 bases, J lost 6 bases, and 16 bases lay in between. CDR3 length: 13 amino acids. The germline CDR1 and CDR2 sequences are SQVTM and ANQGSEA. CDR3: CSVGLATPGEQYF. The CDR3 DNA follows: TGCAGCGTTGGTCTAGCCACCCCTGGCGAGCAGTACTTC.

As to this clone: Different DNA sequences within this sample yield the same CDR3. The chain has TRBV29-1 and TRBJ2-1; D call uncertain. The CDR3 contains 12 residues. Germline CDR1 is SQVTM and CDR2 is ANQGSEA. V was trimmed by 6 bases and J by 0 bases, leaving 6 bases between them. The CDR3 loop reads CSVGVSYNEQFF. In DNA form, the CDR3 reads TGCAGCGTGGGCGTCTCCTACAATGAGCAGTTCTTC.